This T cell receptor (beta chain) was obtained from a study of shared clonotypes between healthy human individuals. TCRdb's table, derived via immunoSEQ multiplex PCR, lists solely in-frame clones and lacks some. The sample lists some 1.1 million clones, around 77% occurring once. This CDR3 region has 18 residues. Germline loops: CDR1 MDHEN, CDR2 SYDVKM. V dropped 2 bases and J dropped 3 bases, with 21 bases sitting between them. This clone was detected ten times or more. Splitting of CD4+ cells produced CD45RA+ naive and CD45RA-negative memory subsets. The sample comprised memory CD4+ T cells from PBMCs. The subset here: CD45RA-negative fraction. This chain links TRBV28 with TRBJ2-3; D is possibly TRBD2 (5 bases). This receptor was taken from a man between 18 and 29 years old in good health. Some clones in this sample may be carry-over from other donors' samples. Written as DNA, the CDR3 is TGTGCCAGCAGTTTACTACTCGGTACTAGTTTGTCGACAGATACGCAGTATTTT. Protein product: CASSLLLGTSLSTDTQYF.